This TCR beta chain stems from a study of blood T cell repertoires in COVID-19. Across the study: The cDNA or gDNA used as material had been derived from T cells, B-cell-depleted T cells, or PBMCs.

In the authors' workflow: Researchers report that nucleated cell counts were estimated from reference gene primer amplification. The method was immunoSEQ multiplex PCR; TCRdb's version includes in-frame clones alone and lacks a portion of them. The DNA was the basis for D and trimming; V, J and clone size are from that table. The table has approximately 150,000 clones, 85% to 90% seen once. Enrollment of patients from Seattle took place during active infection, with longitudinal follow-up. Losses at the gene ends were 4 bases for V and 5 bases for J; bases not matched to a gene: 7. The CDR3 runs 15 residues.

The origin of this receptor is a woman older than 75 with COVID-19, enrolled during active disease. The V call is TRBV5-7, the J call TRBJ1-4; 8 bases agree with TRBD1. TRBV5-7 is marked as an open reading frame, function uncertain. Input material: peripheral blood. Here the CDR3 reads CASSPRQGPNEKLFF. Written as DNA, the CDR3 is TGTGCCAGCAGCCCCCGACAGGGGCCCAATGAAAAACTGTTTTTT.